This entry concerns a single T cell receptor beta chain. Assay: immunoSEQ multiplex PCR; the TCRdb copy retains only in-frame clones and omits some. Here the sample spans 67,000 or so clones, over 95% being singletons. The sample belongs to a study of technical replicates of blood from a handful of donors. Sequencing was done on a sample of T cells isolated from PBMCs. This TCR derives from a human donor in good health.

CDR3 residues: CASSDTNTGELFF. The CDR3 DNA reads TGTGCCAGCTCAGACACGAACACCGGGGAGCTGTTTTTT. J is TRBJ2-2 and V is TRBV6-5; D unresolved. The V and J ends lost 8 bases and 0 bases respectively, with 7 bases between them. The CDR3 spans 13 residues. CDR1 is MNHEY, CDR2 SVGAGI, per germline.